This entry is about one T cell receptor beta chain. Germline-derived CDR1 and CDR2 are SGHAT and FQNNGV. CDR3 length: 18 amino acids. Between the trimmed V and J ends, which lost 4 bases and 8 bases, there was a span of 27 bases. The sample belongs to a study of blood T cell repertoires in COVID-19. Study summary: Italy, Spain and the United States were the sources of the convalescent and acute COVID-19 samples. PBMCs, B-cell-depleted T cells, or T cells provided the cDNA or gDNA that made up the material.

Original processing notes: Reference gene primer amplification gave nucleated cell count estimates. Clones were sequenced by immunoSEQ multiplex PCR, and TCRdb holds only the in-frame ones, with some missing. V and J calls and clone size come straight from that table; D and trimming were deduced from the DNA. The data hold some 150,000 clones, with around 85% observed a single time. The sequenced sample consisted of peripheral blood. The receptor comes from a man in his sixties who had recovered from COVID-19. The chain combines TRBV11-2 with TRBJ2-1, with a tentative D call TRBD2 (6 bases). In nucleotides, the CDR3 is TGTGCCAGCAGCTCCCCCCCAGGGTCGAAGGCCGGAGGGGATGAGCAGTTCTTC. It codes for CASSSPPGSKAGGDEQFF.